Here is one T cell receptor beta chain with its context. In its sample, this clone was seen a few times. This clone's antigen is unknown. Per-nucleotide qualities are absent, and no much larger clonotype sits a single base away. These data belong to a study of blood T cell repertoires in COVID-19 (TCRdb year 2020). About the full investigation: The collaborator samples originated in the United States, Italy and Spain and spanned the acute and convalescent phases of COVID-19. The prospective study material was composed of cDNA or gDNA derived from T cells, B-cell-depleted T cells, or PBMCs. Subjects who had been exposed to COVID-19, were actively infected with it, or had recovered from it provided the deeply sampled blood TCRbeta repertoires that made up the dataset. A freely available public database, intended as a resource for researchers studying the immune response to SARS-CoV-2, is where the repertoires were released. The samples were drawn from the first 160 participants of the ongoing ImmuneRACE study and from roughly 1,300 subjects provided by 6 global collaborators. Sample metadata almost always included a de-identified subject ID, COVID-19 status, age in years and sex. Where available, HLA class I and class II types were taken from metadata supplied by the sample provider and were not determined by assay-based typing.

TCRbeta CDR3 regions were amplified from genomic DNA by means of the immunoSEQ Assay, a bias-controlled multiplex PCR. The authors' analysis ran thus. Nucleated cell counts per sample were estimated from amplification of reference gene primers within the assay. To quantify the absolute abundance of each unique TCRbeta CDR3 rearrangement, sequence reads were collapsed and filtered. For each sample, productive Simpson clonality was calculated as the square root of Simpson's diversity index over productive rearrangements. In TCRdb, the immuneACCESS table is reduced to in-frame sequences with V and J assigned. These tables do not hold every clone; where another copy was compared, an unresolved V gene accounts for under half, and the others remain unexplained. The V and J calls and the clone size are those of that table, but D and trimming were determined from the DNA. The sample has around 110,000 clones on record, around four fifths of them singletons. Less than 9% of the sample goes to the ten largest clones.

Results and caveats for the whole study, not just this receptor: Clinical and demographic metadata were provided uncurated, with the amount varying by source and participant.

Each collaborating institution followed its own protocols to collect whole blood in K2EDTA tubes. For TCRbeta analysis, collaborators shipped samples as frozen whole blood, isolated PBMCs, or DNA extracted from either of those sample types. The CDR3 numbers 17 residues from cysteine through phenylalanine. Solely the CDR3 DNA is kept, with 51 bases framed from the first base. After removal of 3 bases from V and 0 bases from J, the junction retains 9 bases not matched to a gene. From a lookup of the germline V gene, CDR1 and CDR2 are LGHNA and YNFKEQ. The chain is made from TRBV4-2 and TRBJ1-2; TRBD1 agrees with 8 junctional bases. Sequenced: peripheral blood. This sequence originates from a man aged 70 or older with active or convalescent COVID-19. This receptor carries the CDR3 CASSHTLLTGANYGYTF. The nucleotides are TGTGCCAGCAGCCATACCCTCCTGACAGGGGCTAACTATGGCTACACCTTC.